Presented here are 25 T cell receptor beta chains from one specimen sequenced in a study of OX40 agonist ivuxolimab in advanced cancers. Here immunoSEQ multiplex PCR was the method, and the copy in TCRdb shows in-frame clones only, minus some. This table has more than 20,000 clones, over 80% appearing once. The input for sequencing was CD4+ or CD8+ T cells sorted from blood, taken in a trial of the OX40 agonist ivuxolimab. These receptors all stem from an adult with an advanced solid tumor such as melanoma, head and neck, liver or kidney cancer.

V gene TRBV7-2 combines with J gene TRBJ2-1, with 12 bases matching TRBD2. The length of the CDR3 is 16 residues. V lost 5 bases to trimming and J lost 0 bases; unmatched junction nucleotides: 2. The germline V gene has CDR1 SGHTA and CDR2 FQGNSA. The CDR3 spells CASSRTSGISYNEQFF. CDR3 nucleotides: TGTGCCAGCAGCCGGACTAGCGGGATCTCCTACAATGAGCAGTTCTTC.

The J gene is TRBJ2-7, the V gene TRBV28, with no clear D. The CDR3 consists of 13 residues. CDR1 and CDR2 from the germline V gene are MDHEN and SYDVKM. The V end lost 2 bases, the J end lost 4 bases, and 9 bases lay between the germline ends. CDR3 DNA: TGTGCCAGCAGTTTACCCCCTGGATACGAGCAGTACTTC. Translated, it gives CASSLPPGYEQYF.

The chain carries TRBV28 and TRBJ2-7; D gene uncertain. The ends were cut back, 2 bases at V and 0 bases at J, with 11 bases in the middle. In germline, CDR1 is MDHEN, CDR2 SYDVKM. The length of the CDR3 is 15 residues. The CDR3 DNA is TGTGCCAGCAGTTTAACCGGCTTCAACTCCTACGAGCAGTACTTC. Amino acid sequence: CASSLTGFNSYEQYF.

The V call is TRBV27, the J call TRBJ1-1; no reliable D call. Germline loops: CDR1 MNHEY, CDR2 SMNVEV (reference sequence). This CDR3 is 13 amino acids long. Trimming pared 6 bases from V and 6 bases from J, leaving 14 bases between. Written as DNA, the CDR3 is TGTGCCAGCAGCCCGGTAGTCGCGGCTGAAGCTTTCTTT. Its protein is CASSPVVAAEAFF.

The J gene is TRBJ1-5, the V gene TRBV6-5; D remains unclear. Germline lookup yields CDR1 MNHEY and CDR2 SVGAGI. Trimming removed 0 bases from V and 3 bases from J, with 9 bases in between. The CDR3 loop spans 15 amino acids. The CDR3 DNA is TGTGCCAGCAGTTACTCGTACGGAAACAATCAGCCCCAGCATTTT. Its translation is CASSYSYGNNQPQHF.

The rearrangement joins TRBV11-2 to TRBJ1-3; D is uncertain. The CDR3 extends over 16 amino acids. Germline V CDR1 and CDR2: SGHAT, FQNNGV. V was clipped by 4 bases and J by 2 bases, with 15 bases between them. CDR3 nucleotide sequence: TGTGCCAGCAGCTCCCTGAGAAGAGGGCCTGGAAACACCATATATTTT. Encoded protein: CASSSLRRGPGNTIYF.

This sequence joins TRBV6-1 and TRBJ2-7; 11 nucleotides agree with TRBD2. With V trimmed by 6 bases and J by 6 bases, 7 bases remained unmatched. CDR3 size: 14 residues. The germline gives CDR1 MNHNS, CDR2 SASEGT. CDR3 region: CASRTLAGGTEQYF. The CDR3 bases are TGTGCCAGCAGAACTTTAGCGGGAGGGACCGAGCAGTACTTC.

About this clone itself: Without the conserved terminal phenylalanine or tryptophan, this CDR3 likely stems from a read error. Because the CDR3's place on the DNA is in doubt, the DNA is left out and the CDR3 is given as listed by TCRdb. The chain employs TRBV7-2 and TRBJ1-5. The length of the CDR3 is 13 amino acids, counting both ends. CDR1 and CDR2 from the germline V gene are SGHTA and FQGNSA. The CDR3 spells CASSLAFRESLHS.

CDR3 sequence: CASRRIDMGLAGYNEQFF. The CDR3 DNA sequence: TGCGCCAGCAGAAGGATCGATATGGGACTAGCGGGGTACAATGAGCAGTTCTTC. The gene calls are TRBV4-1 and TRBJ2-1, with TRBD2 identical over 13 bases. V gave up 6 bases and J gave up 4 bases; unmatched junction bases: 12. The length of the CDR3 is 18 residues. CDR1 is MGHRA and CDR2 is YSYEKL in the germline V gene.

V gene TRBV5-1 combines with J gene TRBJ2-1; D is uncertain. The CDR3 has 14 amino acids. CDR1 and CDR2 from the germline V gene are SGHRS and YFSETQ. Trimming stripped 4 bases from V and 8 bases from J, with 16 bases between. The CDR3 DNA follows: TGCGCCAGCAGCACAACACCCGTTTCGGATGAGCAGTTCTTC. Its protein is CASSTTPVSDEQFF.

The chain employs TRBV10-3 and TRBJ2-7; TRBD1 matches at 8 bases. The CDR3 is made up of 13 amino acids. In germline, CDR1 is ENHRY, CDR2 SYGVKD. Germline trimming cut 8 bases from V and 2 bases from J; bases unmatched to any gene: 5. CDR3 region: CAISQGVAYEQYF. As DNA, the CDR3 is TGTGCCATCTCACAGGGGGTAGCCTACGAGCAGTACTTC.

The chain combines TRBV7-2 with TRBJ2-1, with TRBD2 matching 14 bases. Trimming at V came to 5 bases and at J to 6 bases, leaving 12 bases not matched to a gene. Germline V CDR1 and CDR2: SGHTA, FQGNSA. The CDR3 totals 18 residues. The CDR3 spells CASSRGLAGGRVRNEQFF. The CDR3 region has the DNA TGTGCCAGCAGCCGCGGACTAGCGGGAGGACGGGTACGCAATGAGCAGTTCTTC.

This CDR3 is CASSSEGRSGELFF. The CDR3 nucleotides read TGTGCCAGCAGCTCGGAGGGTAGATCCGGGGAGCTGTTTTTT. The chain combines TRBV7-2 with TRBJ2-2, with TRBD2 as a possible D gene (6 bases). V was cut by 4 bases and J by 6 bases, with 12 bases left in between. The CDR3 covers 14 residues. Germline assignment: CDR1 SGHTA and CDR2 FQGNSA.

The CDR3 region is CASREMNTEAFF. The CDR3 region has the DNA TGTGCCAGCAGAGAGATGAACACTGAAGCTTTCTTT. J is TRBJ1-1 and V is TRBV2; D not resolved. CDR1 is SNHLY and CDR2 is FYNNEI in the germline V gene. The CDR3 length is 12 residues. Trimming left V 6 bases short and J 0 bases short, with 5 bases between. Using reference TRBV2 and TRBJ1-1 for the parts outside the CDR3, the full variable domain is EPEVTQTPSHQVTQMGQEVILRCVPISNHLYFYWYRQILGQKVEFLVSFYNNEISEKSEIFDDQFSVERPDGSNFTLKIRSTKLEDSAMYFCASREMNTEAFFGQGTRLTVV.

The chain couples TRBV6-6 to TRBJ1-6; TRBD1 matches 9 bases. The CDR3 has 14 amino acids. The V gene's germline CDR1 is MNHNY and CDR2 SVGAGI (reference sequence). The trim removed 5 bases at V and 11 bases at J, leaving 7 bases unmatched. CDR3 sequence reads: CASSRGQGGAPLHF. For the CDR3, the DNA is TGTGCCAGCAGTCGGGGACAGGGTGGCGCACCCCTCCACTTT.

This clone has just one count. The rearrangement joins TRBV18 to TRBJ1-5; no definite D call. Trimming removed 2 bases at V and 4 bases at J, with 6 bases between. This CDR3 spans 13 amino acids. CDR1 and CDR2 (germline): KGHSH, LQKENI. The CDR3 region is CASSPNINQPQHF. DNA for the CDR3: TGTGCCAGCTCACCAAATATAAATCAGCCCCAGCATTTT.

The chain links TRBV2 to TRBJ2-5; D is uncertain. Germline assignment: CDR1 SNHLY and CDR2 FYNNEI. Trimming pared 10 bases from V and 5 bases from J, leaving 8 bases between. The CDR3 is made up of 10 amino acids. The CDR3 DNA reads TGTGCCACGGCTGGGGAGACCCAGTACTTC. Amino acid sequence: CATAGETQYF.

The V call is TRBV2, the J call TRBJ1-5; D possibly corresponds to TRBD1 (5 bases). The CDR3 has 13 residues. The germline V and J ends were trimmed by 6 bases and 5 bases, with 11 bases remaining between them. Germline CDR1 reads SNHLY; CDR2 reads FYNNEI. This CDR3 reads CASSPSGHQPQHF. CDR3 coding DNA: TGTGCCAGCAGCCCATCGGGGCATCAGCCCCAGCATTTT.

This clone has a single count. The chain employs TRBV9 and TRBJ1-1, with TRBD1 matching 8 bases. This CDR3 region has 16 residues. Looked up from germline, CDR1 is SGDLS and CDR2 is YYNGEE. V dropped 3 bases and J dropped 2; count of bases not matched to a gene: 9. The DNA of the CDR3 is TGTGCCAGCAGCGCACTTTTTGGACAGGGCAACACTGAAGCTTTCTTT. Translating it yields CASSALFGQGNTEAFF.

This chain connects TRBV2 to TRBJ2-7; TRBD2 might be the D (5 bases). The CDR3 is 14 amino acids. In germline, CDR1 is SNHLY, CDR2 FYNNEI. Trimming removed 8 bases at V and 6 bases at J, with 20 bases between. In nucleotides, the CDR3 is TGTGCCAGCTCCTGGGAACTAGGTGTAAGCGAGCAGTACTTC. This sequence encodes CASSWELGVSEQYF.

The rearrangement links TRBV28 to TRBJ1-2; maybe TRBD1 (6 bases). V shed 10 bases and J shed 6 bases, with 12 bases lying between them. This CDR3 has 11 residues. Germline V CDR1 and CDR2: MDHEN, SYDVKM. As DNA, the CDR3 is TGTGCCACCTTTCCAGGGGATGGCTACACCTTC. It encodes CATFPGDGYTF.

This chain links TRBV30 with TRBJ1-2; D is unresolved. The V end was cut by 0 bases, the J end by 8 bases, with 16 bases between. Germline CDR1 reads GTSNPN; CDR2 reads SVGIG (reference sequence). The CDR3 is made up of 14 amino acids. CDR3: CAWSVTAGRKGYTF. CDR3 bases: TGTGCCTGGAGTGTTACAGCTGGAAGAAAGGGCTACACCTTC. Complete variable domain (other parts from reference TRBV30 and TRBJ1-2): SQTIHQWPATLVQPVGSPLSLECTVEGTSNPNLYWYRQAAGRGLQLLFYSVGIGQISSEVPQNLSASRPQDRQFILSSKKLLLSDSGFYLCAWSVTAGRKGYTFGSGTRLTVV.

The V gene is TRBV4-3, the J gene TRBJ2-7; D not certain. Trimming shortened V by 4 bases and J by 7 bases, and 20 bases separated the two germline ends. CDR3 size: 15 residues. CDR1 LGHNA and CDR2 YSLEER come from the germline V gene. The CDR3 sequence is CASSPESDPRVEQYF. The DNA of the CDR3 is TGCGCCAGCAGCCCGGAGTCGGATCCCCGGGTTGAGCAGTACTTC.

The chain uses TRBV27 and TRBJ2-7; 10 positions match TRBD2. CDR1 and CDR2 from the germline V gene are MNHEY and SMNVEV (reference sequence). J gave up 4 bases and V 0 bases, and 6 bases lay outside the gene matches. This CDR3 is 16 amino acids long. CDR3 in DNA: TGTGCCAGCAGTTTATCCGGCCTAGCGGGAGAGTACGAGCAGTACTTC. Its translation is CASSLSGLAGEYEQYF.

The chain is built from TRBV5-1 and TRBJ1-6, with TRBD1 as a possible D gene (6 bases). Between the trimmed V and J ends, which lost 4 bases and 6 bases, there was a span of 20 bases. This CDR3 region has 17 residues. Per germline, CDR1 SGHRS and CDR2 YFSETQ. This CDR3 is CASSPEGGSWANSPLHF. CDR3 DNA: TGCGCCAGCAGCCCCGAGGGGGGCTCATGGGCTAATTCACCCCTCCACTTT.